The present T cell receptor beta chain was sequenced within a study of blood T cell repertoires in COVID-19. The assay was immunoSEQ multiplex PCR, and TCRdb's table has in-frame clones only and misses some. The sample lists 150,000 to 200,000 clones, roughly 90% occurring once. V was clipped by 6 bases and J by 3 bases, with 14 bases between them. The CDR3 runs to 14 residues. Germline CDR1 is MDHEN and CDR2 is SYDVKM. The sample holds a few counts of this clone. V gene TRBV28 combines with J gene TRBJ1-1, with D maybe TRBD1 (5 bases). The source is a man aged 55-75 years with active or convalescent COVID-19. The specimen was peripheral blood. The CDR3 is CASRTWGGDTEAFF. The CDR3 DNA sequence: TGTGCCAGCAGGACATGGGGGGGAGACACTGAAGCTTTCTTT.